Listed below are T cell receptor beta chains from one sample, sequenced in a study of shared clonotypes between healthy human individuals. Measured with immunoSEQ multiplex PCR; TCRdb has only the in-frame clones, and not every one. Of approximately 1.4 million clones in the sample, around 98% were seen once. The specimen was naive CD4+ T cells sorted from blood. The receptors stem from a man aged 30 to 39 in good health. Each CDR3 is given with its conserved first and last residue. A D gene is named only where the DNA matches it firmly. Not all rows give a size; the values are once, few, many and, for expanded clones, a class.

clone_size: NA; j_call: TRBJ2-7; cdr3_length: 14; d_call: TRBD1; v_call: TRBV9; cdr3_aa: CASSRGDRAYEQYF; cdr3_nt: TGTGCCAGCAGCAGAGGGGACAGGGCATACGAGCAGTACTTC
clone_size: NA; j_call: TRBJ2-7; cdr3_length: 15; d_call: NA; v_call: TRBV4-1; cdr3_aa: CASSQPNRVPYEQYF; cdr3_nt: TGCGCCAGCAGCCAACCCAACAGGGTACCCTACGAGCAGTACTTC
clone_size: NA; j_call: TRBJ1-2; cdr3_length: 14; d_call: TRBD1; v_call: TRBV2; cdr3_aa: CASSTRQGDDGYTF; cdr3_nt: TGTGCCAGCAGTACTCGACAGGGGGACGATGGCTACACCTTC
clone_size: NA; j_call: TRBJ2-7; cdr3_length: 11; d_call: NA; v_call: TRBV10-3; cdr3_aa: CAISWGNEQYF; cdr3_nt: TGTGCCATCAGTTGGGGAAACGAGCAGTACTTC
clone_size: NA; j_call: TRBJ2-7; cdr3_length: 14; d_call: NA; v_call: TRBV5-1; cdr3_aa: CASSLRRGSYEQYF; cdr3_nt: TGCGCCAGCAGCTTAAGACGGGGCTCCTACGAGCAGTACTTC
clone_size: once; j_call: TRBJ2-7; cdr3_length: 14; d_call: NA; v_call: TRBV15; cdr3_aa: CATSREQGNYEQYF; cdr3_nt: TGTGCCACCAGCAGGGAACAGGGAAACTACGAGCAGTACTTC
clone_size: NA; j_call: TRBJ2-3; cdr3_length: 14; d_call: TRBD1; v_call: TRBV4-3; cdr3_aa: CASRENRGSDTQYF; cdr3_nt: TGCGCCAGCAGGGAAAACAGGGGGTCAGATACGCAGTATTTT
clone_size: NA; j_call: TRBJ2-7; cdr3_length: 14; d_call: NA; v_call: TRBV7-9; cdr3_aa: CASSLARTSYEQYF; cdr3_nt: TGTGCCAGCAGCCTAGCGAGGACCTCCTACGAGCAGTACTTC
clone_size: NA; j_call: TRBJ2-7; cdr3_length: 13; d_call: NA; v_call: TRBV5-4; cdr3_aa: CASSQGRIYEQYF; cdr3_nt: TGTGCCAGCAGCCAGGGACGCATCTACGAGCAGTACTTC
clone_size: NA; j_call: TRBJ1-5; cdr3_length: 21; d_call: TRBD1; v_call: TRBV9; cdr3_aa: CASSVAPGLVPGQGKNQPQHF; cdr3_nt: TGTGCCAGCAGCGTAGCTCCCGGATTGGTTCCGGGACAGGGAAAGAATCAGCCCCAGCATTTT
clone_size: NA; j_call: TRBJ2-3; cdr3_length: 15; d_call: TRBD2; v_call: TRBV2; cdr3_aa: CASSRSGSNTDTQYF; cdr3_nt: TGTGCCAGCAGTCGTAGCGGGAGTAACACAGATACGCAGTATTTT
clone_size: NA; j_call: TRBJ2-7; cdr3_length: 16; d_call: NA; v_call: TRBV7-9; cdr3_aa: CASSLVRAGYTYEQYF; cdr3_nt: TGTGCCAGCAGCTTAGTTAGGGCAGGGTACACCTACGAGCAGTACTTC
clone_size: NA; j_call: TRBJ2-5; cdr3_length: 13; d_call: NA; v_call: TRBV29-1; cdr3_aa: CSVEQEHRETQYF; cdr3_nt: TGCAGCGTTGAACAGGAGCATAGGGAGACCCAGTACTTC
clone_size: NA; j_call: TRBJ2-2; cdr3_length: 20; d_call: NA; v_call: TRBV5-4; cdr3_aa: CASSSYRGAVAGINTGELFF; cdr3_nt: TGTGCCAGCAGCTCATACAGGGGGGCGGTAGCGGGGATTAACACCGGGGAGCTGTTTTTT
clone_size: NA; j_call: TRBJ2-6; cdr3_length: 18; d_call: TRBD1; v_call: TRBV9; cdr3_aa: CASSVDRLVGSGANVLTF; cdr3_nt: TGTGCCAGCAGCGTGGACAGGTTGGTTGGTTCTGGGGCCAACGTCCTGACTTTC
clone_size: NA; j_call: TRBJ2-1; cdr3_length: 17; d_call: TRBD2; v_call: TRBV5-1; cdr3_aa: CASSLGRTSGNYNEQFF; cdr3_nt: TGCGCCAGCAGCTTGGGACGGACTAGCGGGAATTACAATGAGCAGTTCTTC
clone_size: NA; j_call: TRBJ2-2; cdr3_length: 13; d_call: NA; v_call: TRBV6-4; cdr3_aa: CASRRQNTGELFF; cdr3_nt: TGTGCCAGCAGACGACAGAACACCGGGGAGCTGTTTTTT
clone_size: once; j_call: TRBJ2-5; cdr3_length: 14; d_call: TRBD1; v_call: TRBV19; cdr3_aa: CASSLDRGRETQYF; cdr3_nt: TGTGCCAGTAGTTTGGACAGGGGCAGGGAGACCCAGTACTTC
clone_size: NA; j_call: TRBJ1-1; cdr3_length: 13; d_call: NA; v_call: TRBV28; cdr3_aa: CASSLSAGLGAFF; cdr3_nt: TGTGCCAGCAGTTTAAGCGCGGGACTAGGAGCTTTCTTT
clone_size: once; j_call: TRBJ2-5; cdr3_length: 17; d_call: TRBD2; v_call: TRBV5-1; cdr3_aa: CASSSGTSGATGETQYF; cdr3_nt: TGCGCCAGCAGCTCGGGGACTAGCGGGGCCACAGGGGAGACCCAGTACTTC
clone_size: NA; j_call: TRBJ1-3; cdr3_length: 17; d_call: NA; v_call: TRBV5-4; cdr3_aa: CASSLKQGYGSGNTIYF; cdr3_nt: TGTGCCAGCAGCTTAAAACAGGGATACGGGTCTGGAAACACCATATATTTT
clone_size: NA; j_call: TRBJ2-2; cdr3_length: 12; d_call: NA; v_call: TRBV2; cdr3_aa: CASSPNTGELFF; cdr3_nt: TGTGCCAGCAGTCCAAACACCGGGGAGCTGTTTTTT
clone_size: NA; j_call: TRBJ2-5; cdr3_length: 13; d_call: NA; v_call: TRBV7-9; cdr3_aa: CASSPGRQETQYF; cdr3_nt: TGTGCCAGCAGCCCGGGACGGCAAGAGACCCAGTACTTC
clone_size: NA; j_call: TRBJ1-4; cdr3_length: 18; d_call: TRBD1; v_call: TRBV5-4; cdr3_aa: CASSGDGQGARTNEKLFF; cdr3_nt: TGTGCCAGCAGCGGGGACGGCCAGGGGGCGCGGACTAATGAAAAACTGTTTTTT
clone_size: once; j_call: TRBJ2-4; cdr3_length: 14; d_call: TRBD1; v_call: TRBV5-6; cdr3_aa: CASSPGTGRNIQYF; cdr3_nt: TGTGCCAGCAGCCCCGGGACAGGGAGGAACATTCAGTACTTC
clone_size: NA; j_call: TRBJ2-1; cdr3_length: 15; d_call: NA; v_call: TRBV14; cdr3_aa: CASSQPGLLRDEQFF; cdr3_nt: TGTGCCAGCAGCCAACCGGGCCTCCTTCGCGATGAGCAGTTCTTC
clone_size: once; j_call: TRBJ1-1; cdr3_length: 14; d_call: NA; v_call: TRBV7-2; cdr3_aa: CASSLGTMNTEAFF; cdr3_nt: TGTGCCAGCAGCTTAGGGACGATGAACACTGAAGCTTTCTTT
clone_size: NA; j_call: TRBJ2-3; cdr3_length: 15; d_call: TRBD2; v_call: TRBV5-1; cdr3_aa: CASSPTGLALDTQYF; cdr3_nt: TGCGCCAGCAGCCCCACGGGACTAGCTTTAGATACGCAGTATTTT
clone_size: NA; j_call: TRBJ2-7; cdr3_length: 17; d_call: NA; v_call: TRBV30; cdr3_aa: CAWRPGLRDMSSYEQYF; cdr3_nt: TGTGCCTGGAGACCCGGGCTCCGGGACATGAGCTCCTACGAGCAGTACTTC
clone_size: NA; j_call: TRBJ2-7; cdr3_length: 15; d_call: TRBD1; v_call: TRBV29-1; cdr3_aa: CSVYIAGQETYEQYF; cdr3_nt: TGCAGCGTTTATATTGCGGGACAGGAAACCTACGAGCAGTACTTC
clone_size: NA; j_call: TRBJ2-5; cdr3_length: 17; d_call: TRBD2; v_call: TRBV11-2; cdr3_aa: CASSFGTSGSGTETQYF; cdr3_nt: TGTGCCAGCAGCTTCGGGACTAGCGGGAGTGGAACGGAGACCCAGTACTTC
clone_size: NA; j_call: TRBJ2-7; cdr3_length: 16; d_call: NA; v_call: TRBV6-5; cdr3_aa: CASSYRTVGRAYEQYF; cdr3_nt: TGTGCCAGCAGTTACCGAACGGTAGGCAGGGCCTACGAGCAGTACTTC
clone_size: NA; j_call: TRBJ2-5; cdr3_length: 13; d_call: TRBD1; v_call: TRBV7-9; cdr3_aa: CASSLGQGETQYF; cdr3_nt: TGTGCCAGCAGCTTAGGACAGGGCGAGACCCAGTACTTC
clone_size: NA; j_call: TRBJ2-4; cdr3_length: 14; d_call: NA; v_call: TRBV6-5; cdr3_aa: CASRAELAKNIQYF; cdr3_nt: TGTGCCAGCAGAGCGGAGCTAGCCAAAAACATTCAGTACTTC
clone_size: NA; j_call: TRBJ2-1; cdr3_length: 17; d_call: TRBD2; v_call: TRBV7-2; cdr3_aa: CASRPGGTSGSGNEQFF; cdr3_nt: TGTGCCAGCAGACCGGGGGGGACTAGCGGGAGCGGGAATGAGCAGTTCTTC
clone_size: NA; j_call: TRBJ2-5; cdr3_length: 15; d_call: NA; v_call: TRBV7-7; cdr3_aa: CASSLELEAQETQYF; cdr3_nt: TGTGCTAGCAGCTTAGAGTTGGAGGCCCAAGAGACCCAGTACTTC
clone_size: NA; j_call: TRBJ2-5; cdr3_length: 16; d_call: NA; v_call: TRBV15; cdr3_aa: CATSRAKFEGQETQYF; cdr3_nt: TGTGCCACCAGCAGGGCAAAGTTCGAGGGCCAAGAGACCCAGTACTTC
clone_size: NA; j_call: TRBJ2-7; cdr3_length: 17; d_call: NA; v_call: TRBV18; cdr3_aa: CASSSDLPGRTTYEQYF; cdr3_nt: TGTGCCAGCTCATCTGACCTACCGGGACGAACGACCTACGAGCAGTACTTC
clone_size: NA; j_call: TRBJ2-5; cdr3_length: 16; d_call: NA; v_call: TRBV11-2; cdr3_aa: CASSLDWALGGETQYF; cdr3_nt: TGTGCCAGCAGCTTAGATTGGGCCCTCGGGGGAGAGACCCAGTACTTC
clone_size: once; j_call: TRBJ1-5; cdr3_length: 15; d_call: NA; v_call: TRBV28; cdr3_aa: CASSFRVVSNQPQHF; cdr3_nt: TGTGCCAGCAGTTTTCGGGTAGTTAGCAATCAGCCCCAGCATTTT
clone_size: once; j_call: TRBJ2-7; cdr3_length: 13; d_call: NA; v_call: TRBV5-4; cdr3_aa: CASSSDSRYEQYF; cdr3_nt: TGTGCCAGCAGCTCGGACAGCCGCTACGAGCAGTACTTC
clone_size: NA; j_call: TRBJ2-7; cdr3_length: 14; d_call: NA; v_call: TRBV9; cdr3_aa: CASSVGLSSYEQYF; cdr3_nt: TGTGCCAGCAGCGTAGGTCTCTCCTCCTACGAGCAGTACTTC
clone_size: once; j_call: TRBJ2-1; cdr3_length: 11; d_call: NA; v_call: TRBV18; cdr3_aa: CASSPDREQFF; cdr3_nt: TGTGCCAGCTCACCCGATCGTGAGCAGTTCTTC
clone_size: NA; j_call: TRBJ2-1; cdr3_length: 14; d_call: NA; v_call: TRBV14; cdr3_aa: CASSQAHDGLGQFF; cdr3_nt: TGTGCCAGCAGCCAAGCCCACGACGGTCTCGGGCAGTTCTTC
clone_size: NA; j_call: TRBJ1-1; cdr3_length: 15; d_call: NA; v_call: TRBV6-6; cdr3_aa: CASSYSGRTHTEAFF; cdr3_nt: TGTGCCAGCAGTTACTCGGGAAGGACGCACACTGAAGCTTTCTTT
clone_size: NA; j_call: TRBJ1-2; cdr3_length: 17; d_call: TRBD1; v_call: TRBV28; cdr3_aa: CASSLAGTEHRNYGYTF; cdr3_nt: TGTGCCAGCAGTTTAGCCGGGACAGAACACAGAAACTATGGCTACACCTTC
clone_size: NA; j_call: TRBJ2-2; cdr3_length: 16; d_call: NA; v_call: TRBV7-2; cdr3_aa: CASSSSLPPRGGELFF; cdr3_nt: TGTGCCAGCAGCTCCAGTTTACCACCTCGAGGAGGGGAGCTGTTTTTT
clone_size: NA; j_call: TRBJ1-1; cdr3_length: 14; d_call: NA; v_call: TRBV5-1; cdr3_aa: CASSLAGQNTEAFF; cdr3_nt: TGCGCCAGCAGCTTGGCCGGGCAGAACACTGAAGCTTTCTTT